Listed here is a single TCR beta chain. As yet, its antigen is unknown. V was clipped by 1 base and J by 10 bases, with 23 bases between them. Germline assignment: CDR1 SGHAT and CDR2 FQNNGV. CDR3 length: 17 residues. Clones were read by immunoSEQ multiplex PCR, and TCRdb kept only the in-frame ones, dropping some. The table has under 200,000 clones, roughly 89% seen once. The source of the sample is a study of cytomegalovirus exposure and HLA in healthy donors. Regarding the study as a whole: Clusters of TCRs from the first cohort tended to co-occur in the 130 or so validation repertoires (as a later analysis found).

The origin of this receptor is a man aged 18 to 35 in good health and CMV-seropositive. The chain employs TRBV11-2 and TRBJ2-1; tentatively, D is TRBD1 (5 bases). The sample taken for sequencing was PBMCs. CDR3 nucleotide sequence: TGTGCCAGCAGCTTAGTTCAATGGACACCAGCCCGAATAGAGCAGTTCTTC. The encoded protein is CASSLVQWTPARIEQFF.